The 14 T cell receptor beta chains below were found in one sample sequenced in a study of T cells after yellow fever vaccination. TCRdb re-analysed the 5' RACE reads in MiXCR, keeping a single row per CDR3 protein. Counted here are over 10,000 distinct CDR3 sequences, 4.9% occurring once; the ten biggest clones make up 40% to 60%. The starting material was PBMCs, either bulk or a sorted T-cell subset (CD4+, CD8+, memory, or dextramer-sorted; not recorded which), obtained 45 days after the yellow fever booster vaccination. These receptors all come from a man aged 25-45 years who received the YFV17D yellow fever vaccine.

This clonotype was seen at least ten times. The chain joins TRBV18 to TRBJ1-1, with D perhaps matching TRBD1 (5 bases). CDR3 length: 14 residues. Germline lookup yields CDR1 KGHSH and CDR2 LQKENI. Trimming pared 3 bases from V and 0 bases from J, leaving 8 bases between. CDR3 loop: CASSPGRMNTEAFF. CDR3 DNA: TGTGCCAGCTCACCGGGACGGATGAACACTGAAGCTTTCTTT. Combining the CDR3 with reference TRBV18 and TRBJ1-1 gives the whole variable domain NAGVMQNPRHLVRRRGQEARLRCSPMKGHSHVYWYRQLPEEGLKFMVYLQKENIIDESGMPKERFSAEFPKEGPSILRIQQVVRGDSAAYFCASSPGRMNTEAFFGQGTRLTVV.

The table lists this clonotype with many counts. J is TRBJ1-1 and V is TRBV5-1; D gene uncertain. CDR3 length: 15 amino acids. V was clipped by 4 bases and J by 1 base, with 14 bases between them. Germline CDR1 SGHRS, CDR2 YFSETQ. The CDR3 loop reads CASSPGGTSNTEAFF. The CDR3 bases are TGCGCCAGCAGCCCTGGAGGAACCTCGAACACTGAAGCTTTCTTT.

This clonotype was seen at least ten times. The gene calls are TRBV7-9 and TRBJ1-5; TRBD1 matches at 7 bases. The V gene's germline CDR1 is SEHNR and CDR2 FQNEAQ (reference sequence). There are 16 residues in the CDR3. V dropped 1 base and J dropped 7; count of bases not matched to a gene: 10. This CDR3 is CASSLGSTGSGQPQHF. The CDR3 bases are TGTGCCAGCAGCTTAGGGTCGACAGGGTCGGGGCAGCCCCAGCATTTT.

This clonotype came up many times. CDR3 in DNA: TGTGCCAGCAGTTACTCCCGGACTAGCGGGAGGGCAAATGAGCAGTTCTTC. Protein product: CASSYSRTSGRANEQFF. The rearrangement joins TRBV6-5 to TRBJ2-1; 15 nucleotides line up with TRBD2. CDR1 and CDR2 from the germline V gene are MNHEY and SVGAGI. CDR3 length: 17 residues. The J segment lost 7 bases and the V segment lost 0 bases, leaving 4 bases of the junction unmatched.

The sample holds many counts of this clonotype. The gene calls are TRBV5-5 and TRBJ2-3; TRBD2 agrees at 10 bases. Trimming removed 2 bases from V and 2 bases from J; junction bases left unmatched: 2. Germline V CDR1 and CDR2: SGHKS, YYEKEE (reference sequence). This CDR3 is built from 15 residues. CDR3 sequence reads: CASSLTSGNTDTQYF. The CDR3 coding sequence is TGTGCCAGCAGCTTAACTAGCGGGAACACAGATACGCAGTATTTT.

The chain combines TRBV5-4 with TRBJ1-1, with no clear D. Germline assignment: CDR1 SGHNT and CDR2 YYREEE (reference sequence). The V end was cut by 4 bases, the J end by 1 base, with 8 bases between. The CDR3 is made up of 13 amino acids. The CDR3 region is CASSPYWNTEAFF. The CDR3 nucleotides read TGTGCCAGCAGCCCGTACTGGAACACTGAAGCTTTCTTT.

This clonotype showed up many times. This rearrangement joins TRBV10-3 to TRBJ2-3; TRBD2 agrees at 11 bases. Germline CDR1 ENHRY, CDR2 SYGVKD. V dropped 2 bases and J dropped 4; count of bases not matched to a gene: 2. The CDR3 has 15 residues. The CDR3 sequence is CAISEGLAGSDTQYF. The CDR3 nucleotides read TGTGCCATCAGTGAGGGACTAGCGGGCTCAGATACGCAGTATTTT.

This clonotype was observed many times. This chain joins TRBV7-7 and TRBJ2-1, with 9 bases matching TRBD1. The J segment lost 6 bases and the V segment lost 4 bases, leaving 1 base of the junction unmatched. The CDR3 is 13 amino acids. CDR1 and CDR2 (germline): SSHAT, FNYEAQ (reference sequence). The CDR3 sequence: CASSWDRANEQFF. For the CDR3, the DNA is TGTGCCAGCAGCTGGGACAGGGCCAATGAGCAGTTCTTC.

The chain recombines TRBV19 with TRBJ2-2; TRBD2 agrees at 11 bases. V lost 6 bases, J lost 3 bases, and 0 bases stayed unmatched. The CDR3 runs to 14 residues. Germline V lookup: CDR1 LNHDA, CDR2 SQIVND (reference sequence). CDR3: CASRLAGDTGELFF. As DNA, the CDR3 is TGTGCCAGTAGACTAGCGGGAGACACCGGGGAGCTGTTTTTT.

In its sample, this clonotype was seen many times. The rearrangement uses TRBV7-2 and TRBJ1-1; a weak D match, TRBD1 (6 bases). This CDR3 is 14 amino acids long. Trimming took off 2 bases at V and 4 bases at J, with 11 bases between the two ends. The germline gives CDR1 SGHTA, CDR2 FQGNSA. The DNA for the CDR3 is TGTGCCAGCAGCTTATATTTACAGGGCACTGAAGCTTTCTTT. Protein sequence: CASSLYLQGTEAFF.

This clonotype was seen many times. This rearrangement joins TRBV30 to TRBJ1-2; 8 bases are shared with TRBD1. V was clipped by 6 bases and J by 3 bases; unmatched bases: 3. The CDR3 runs to 12 residues. Germline loops: CDR1 GTSNPN, CDR2 SVGIG (reference sequence). CDR3 amino acids: CACTGGDYGYTF. The CDR3 nucleotides read TGTGCCTGTACAGGGGGGGACTATGGCTACACCTTC.

The DNA of the CDR3 is TGCAGTCAGACTAGCGGGACCTCCTACAATGAGCAGTTCTTC. It is translated as CSQTSGTSYNEQFF. The chain combines TRBV20-1 with TRBJ2-1, with 11 bases aligning to TRBD2. V gave up 8 bases and J gave up 0 bases; unmatched junction bases: 3. Germline-derived CDR1 and CDR2 are DFQATT and SNEGSKA (reference sequence). This CDR3 spans 14 amino acids.

This clonotype was seen many times. The chain combines TRBV7-2 with TRBJ2-3; tentative D call: TRBD1 (6 bases). This CDR3 has 16 amino acids. With 4 bases removed from V and 3 bases from J, the gap between germline ends came to 17 bases. Germline V CDR1 and CDR2: SGHTA, FQGNSA. The CDR3 DNA reads as TGTGCCAGCAGCTCACAACAGGGTTGGTTGACAGATACGCAGTATTTT. Amino acids: CASSSQQGWLTDTQYF.

The table lists this clonotype with many counts. The chain is built from TRBV10-3 and TRBJ2-7; 14 bases are a match to TRBD2. The V gene's germline CDR1 is ENHRY and CDR2 SYGVKD. The CDR3 is 17 amino acids. V lost 2 bases and J lost 0; bases outside the gene matches: 3. CDR3 bases: TGTGCCATCAGTGAGCCCGGGACTAGCGGGAGCTCCTACGAGCAGTACTTC. Amino acids: CAISEPGTSGSSYEQYF.